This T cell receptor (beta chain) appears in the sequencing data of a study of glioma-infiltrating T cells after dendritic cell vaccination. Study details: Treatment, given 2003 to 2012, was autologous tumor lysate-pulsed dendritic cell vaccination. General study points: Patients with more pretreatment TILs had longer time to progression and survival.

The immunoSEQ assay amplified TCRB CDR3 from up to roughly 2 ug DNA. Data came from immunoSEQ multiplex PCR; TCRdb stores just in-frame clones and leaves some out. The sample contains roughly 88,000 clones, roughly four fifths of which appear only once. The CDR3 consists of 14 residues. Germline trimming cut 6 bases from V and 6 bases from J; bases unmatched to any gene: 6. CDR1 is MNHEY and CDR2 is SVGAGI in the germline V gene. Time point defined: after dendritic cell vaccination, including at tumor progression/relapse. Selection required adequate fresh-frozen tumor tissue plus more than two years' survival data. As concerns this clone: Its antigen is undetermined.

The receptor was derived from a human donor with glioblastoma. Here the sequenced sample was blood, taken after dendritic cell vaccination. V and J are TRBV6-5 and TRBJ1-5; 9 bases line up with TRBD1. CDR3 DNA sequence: TGTGCCAGCAGGGGCACAGGGGGCCCTCAGCCCCAGCATTTT. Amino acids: CASRGTGGPQPQHF.